In this sample, the clone carrying this TCR beta chain turned up a few times. Antigen: not known. The record originates from a study of identical twins. V shed 0 bases and J shed 0 bases, with 9 bases lying between them. Germline assignment: CDR1 SGHRS and CDR2 YFSETQ. The CDR3 covers 15 residues. Notes on the study in general: In cord blood, abundant beta clonotypes had fewer insertions; memory showed no trend. Cross-sectional statistics, not tracking of the same donors, supported the conclusions. Models came in too low on out-of-frame TCR alpha sharing in monozygotic twins.

TCRdb processed the 5' RACE reads anew with MiXCR; each CDR3 protein has one entry. In the table there are 1.5 million to 2 million distinct CDR3 sequences, about 30% of which are singletons. In every case, the donor was a healthy Caucasian. The material sequenced was cord blood. The chain joins TRBV5-1 to TRBJ2-5, with D perhaps TRBD2 (6 bases). This TCR was sampled from a newborn girl in good health. The CDR3 is CASSLEGGNQETQYF. Written as DNA, the CDR3 is TGCGCCAGCAGCTTGGAGGGAGGAAACCAAGAGACCCAGTACTTC.